The TCR beta chain under discussion was sequenced for a study of spatial heterogeneity in lung cancer. The wider study: Counts of TCR transcripts in tumor regions correlated strongly with a matched bulk RNA-seq T cell module score.

Time point defined: sample taken at primary tumor resection. Donation came from 70 or so patients with untreated early-stage non-small cell lung cancer. The input material, whole RNA from tumor, nontumor lung or frozen PBMC, was sequenced unsorted. Each CDR3 protein is one row after TCRdb ran MiXCR on the 5' RACE reads. The table has approximately 7,000 distinct CDR3 sequences, about an eighth seen once. This clonotype was recorded many times. The antigen remains undetermined. Study-level results: Tumor mutation count correlated with how many alpha and beta TCRs expanded intratumorally. Tumor T cells had an estimated coverage that came to about 7% for alpha chains and more than 11% for beta chains.

The length of the CDR3 is 14 residues. V was clipped by 0 bases and J by 3 bases; unmatched bases: 1. CDR1 ENHRY and CDR2 SYGVKD come from the germline V gene. V gene TRBV10-3 combines with J gene TRBJ2-7; 8 bases agree with TRBD1. This sequence originates from a male donor with early-stage non-small cell lung cancer. Source: lung tumor tissue, taken at surgery. CDR3 coding DNA: TGTGCCATCAGTGAGTCCGGACAGGGCTACGAGCAGTACTTC. Its translation: CAISESGQGYEQYF.